These T cell receptor beta chains were read from a single sample in a study of CD8 T cells in ankylosing spondylitis. TCRdb reanalysed the 5' RACE reads using MiXCR and keeps one entry per CDR3 protein. Of about 240,000 distinct CDR3 sequences in the sample, about 10% are singletons; the top ten hold approximately 2.5%. The source material was blood, either unsorted or a sorted T cell fraction (not recorded which). Receptor source: a male donor with ankylosing spondylitis or in good health (not recorded which). The conserved cysteine and the conserved F or W are not part of the CDR3 here.

j_call,v_call,cdr3_aa
TRBJ2-3,TRBV5-1,ASSHGGTGADTQY
TRBJ2-6,TRBV20-1,SAREIGIQGNVLT
TRBJ1-5,TRBV6-4,ASSTHPTDSNQPQH
TRBJ2-2,TRBV7-2,ASSLVEELF
TRBJ1-2,TRBV7-9,ASSLESGYT
TRBJ2-5,TRBV10-3,AIGGGGQETQY
TRBJ2-7,TRBV29-1,SVGGEHLRDRSSYEQY
TRBJ2-2,TRBV5-1,ASSVQGTGELF
TRBJ2-4,TRBV30,AWSVSGRADIQY
TRBJ2-3,TRBV11-3,ASSLAGQGFDTQY
TRBJ1-2,TRBV12-3/TRBV12-4,ASSHRAGYT
TRBJ2-1,TRBV20-1,SRTGRARNEQF
TRBJ1-1,TRBV20-1,SAPGTGNTEAF
TRBJ1-4,TRBV30,AWSSGARAGEKLF
TRBJ2-1,TRBV7-2,ASSVGAGSYNEQF
TRBJ1-5,TRBV30,AWSVRGGGQPQH
TRBJ1-1,TRBV7-9,ASSLGGGQGPTEAF
TRBJ2-3,TRBV10-2,ASRPSDRVVADTQY
TRBJ1-2,TRBV7-2,ASSSHGGANYGYT
TRBJ1-2,TRBV2,ASRVDGRYGYT
TRBJ1-1,TRBV21-1,ASGRDWDRAF
TRBJ1-1,TRBV3-1,ASSLSTGFGTEAF
TRBJ2-7,TRBV5-1,ASSLGPGAGSYEQY
TRBJ2-1,TRBV20-1,SATGGSYNEQF
TRBJ2-2,TRBV3-1,ASSQPRGANTGELF
TRBJ2-7,TRBV4-1,ASSPKPGLSTTYEQY
TRBJ2-7,TRBV3-1,ASSQAGWTYEQY
TRBJ2-5,TRBV19,ASTPGTSGETQY
TRBJ1-2,TRBV7-2,ASSPSGQGRFYGYT
TRBJ1-4,TRBV10-3,AISGTGGEKLF